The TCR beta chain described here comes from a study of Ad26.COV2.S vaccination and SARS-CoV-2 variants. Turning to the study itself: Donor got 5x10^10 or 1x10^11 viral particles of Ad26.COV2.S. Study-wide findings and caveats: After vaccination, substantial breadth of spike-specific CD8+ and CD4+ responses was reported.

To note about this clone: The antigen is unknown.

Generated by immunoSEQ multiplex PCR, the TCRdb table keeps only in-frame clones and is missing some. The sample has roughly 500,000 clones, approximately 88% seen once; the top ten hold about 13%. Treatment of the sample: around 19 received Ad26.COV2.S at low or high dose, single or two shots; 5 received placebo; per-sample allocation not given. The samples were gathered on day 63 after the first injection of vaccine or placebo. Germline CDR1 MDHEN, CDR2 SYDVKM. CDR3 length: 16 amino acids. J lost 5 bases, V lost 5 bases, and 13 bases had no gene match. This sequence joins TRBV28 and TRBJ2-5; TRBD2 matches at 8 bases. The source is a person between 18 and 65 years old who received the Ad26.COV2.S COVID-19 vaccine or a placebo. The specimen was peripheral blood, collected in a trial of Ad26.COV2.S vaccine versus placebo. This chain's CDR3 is CASSVTSGVKWETQYF. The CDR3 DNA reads TGTGCCAGCAGTGTCACTAGCGGAGTAAAGTGGGAGACCCAGTACTTC.